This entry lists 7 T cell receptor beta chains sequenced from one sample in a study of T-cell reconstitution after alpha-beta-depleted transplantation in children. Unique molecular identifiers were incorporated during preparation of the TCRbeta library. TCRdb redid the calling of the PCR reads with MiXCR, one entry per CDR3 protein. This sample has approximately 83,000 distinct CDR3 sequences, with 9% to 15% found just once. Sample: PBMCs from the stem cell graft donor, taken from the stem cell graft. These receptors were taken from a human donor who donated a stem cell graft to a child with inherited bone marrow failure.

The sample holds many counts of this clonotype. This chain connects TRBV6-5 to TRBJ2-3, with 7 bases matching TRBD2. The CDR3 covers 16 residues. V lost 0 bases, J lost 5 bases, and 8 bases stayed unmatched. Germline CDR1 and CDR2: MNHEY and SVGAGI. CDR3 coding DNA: TGTGCCAGCAGTTACTCGGAGACTAGCCTTGGAGATACGCAGTATTTT. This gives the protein CASSYSETSLGDTQYF.

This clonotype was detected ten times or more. CDR3 in amino acids: CASSADRNQETQYF. Written as DNA, the CDR3 is TGTGCCAGCAGTGCGGACAGGAACCAAGAGACCCAGTACTTC. The chain employs TRBV12-3 or TRBV12-4 and TRBJ2-5, with 7 bases identical to TRBD1. V shed 5 bases, J shed 0 bases, and the junction held 3 bases outside the gene matches. This CDR3 comprises 14 residues.

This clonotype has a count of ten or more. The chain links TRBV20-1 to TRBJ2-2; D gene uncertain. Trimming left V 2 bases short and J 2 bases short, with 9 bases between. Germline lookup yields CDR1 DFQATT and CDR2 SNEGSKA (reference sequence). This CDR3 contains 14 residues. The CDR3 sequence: CSARQTTNTGELFF. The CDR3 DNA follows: TGCAGTGCTAGACAAACAACCAACACCGGGGAGCTGTTTTTT.

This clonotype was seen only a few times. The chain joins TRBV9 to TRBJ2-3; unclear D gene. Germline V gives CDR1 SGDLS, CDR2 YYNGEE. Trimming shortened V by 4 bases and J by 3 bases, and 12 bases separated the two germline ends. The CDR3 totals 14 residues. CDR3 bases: TGTGCCAGCAGCCCCCGTCCTAGGACAGATACGCAGTATTTT. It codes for CASSPRPRTDTQYF.

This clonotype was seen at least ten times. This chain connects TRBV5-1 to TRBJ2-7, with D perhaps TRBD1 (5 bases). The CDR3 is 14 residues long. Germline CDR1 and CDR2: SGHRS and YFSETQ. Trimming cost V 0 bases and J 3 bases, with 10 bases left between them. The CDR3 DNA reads TGCGCCAGCAGCTTGGCCCTCGACAGCTACGAGCAGTACTTC. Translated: CASSLALDSYEQYF.

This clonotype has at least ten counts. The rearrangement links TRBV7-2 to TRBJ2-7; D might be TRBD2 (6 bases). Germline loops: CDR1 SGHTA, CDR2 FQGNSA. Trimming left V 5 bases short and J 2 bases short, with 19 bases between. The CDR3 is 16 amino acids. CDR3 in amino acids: CASSQIGTSITYEQYF. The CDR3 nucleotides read TGTGCCAGCAGCCAAATCGGGACTTCCATTACCTACGAGCAGTACTTC.

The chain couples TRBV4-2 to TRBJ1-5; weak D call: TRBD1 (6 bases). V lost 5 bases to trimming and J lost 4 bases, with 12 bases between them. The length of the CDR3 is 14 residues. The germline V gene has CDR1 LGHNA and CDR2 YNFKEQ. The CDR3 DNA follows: TGTGCCAGCAGCAAGACAGGCCCAAATCAGCCCCAGCATTTT. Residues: CASSKTGPNQPQHF.